This T cell receptor beta chain comes out of a study of technical replicates of blood from a few donors. Sequencing used immunoSEQ multiplex PCR; TCRdb keeps in-frame clones, though not all of them. This table holds fewer than 95,000 clones, 90% to 95% found once. With 1 base clipped from V and 6 bases from J, the junction kept 10 bases outside the gene matches. The CDR3 length is 17 residues. The germline V gene has CDR1 SEHNR and CDR2 FQNEAQ (reference sequence). This chain uses TRBV7-9 with TRBJ2-7, with TRBD1 matching 12 bases. Sequenced sample: T cells isolated from PBMCs. The source of this sequence is a human donor in good health. The CDR3 DNA sequence: TGTGCCAGCAGCTTAGGCCACCGGGACAGGGGGCGCGGCGAGCAGTACTTC. It is translated as CASSLGHRDRGRGEQYF.